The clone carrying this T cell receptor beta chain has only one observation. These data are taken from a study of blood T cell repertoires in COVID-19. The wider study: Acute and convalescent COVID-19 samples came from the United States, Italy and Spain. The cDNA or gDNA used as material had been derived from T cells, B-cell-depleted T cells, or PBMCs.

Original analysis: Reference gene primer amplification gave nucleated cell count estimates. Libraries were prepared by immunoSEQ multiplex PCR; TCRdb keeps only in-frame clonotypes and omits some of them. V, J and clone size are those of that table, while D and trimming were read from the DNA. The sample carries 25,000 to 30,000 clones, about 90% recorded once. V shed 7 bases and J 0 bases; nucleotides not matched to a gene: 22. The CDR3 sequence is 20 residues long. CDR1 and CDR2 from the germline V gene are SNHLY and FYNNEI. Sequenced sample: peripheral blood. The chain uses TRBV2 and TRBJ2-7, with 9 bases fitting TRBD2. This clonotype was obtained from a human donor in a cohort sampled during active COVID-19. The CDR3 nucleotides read TGTGCCAGCAAGGGGGACATCGTGACTAGCGGTAGACAAATCTCCTACGAGCAGTACTTC. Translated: CASKGDIVTSGRQISYEQYF. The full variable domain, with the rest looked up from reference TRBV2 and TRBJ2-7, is EPEVTQTPSHQVTQMGQEVILRCVPISNHLYFYWYRQILGQKVEFLVSFYNNEISEKSEIFDDQFSVERPDGSNFTLKIRSTKLEDSAMYFCASKGDIVTSGRQISYEQYFGPGTRLTVT.